The 25 T cell receptor beta chains below were found in one sample sequenced in a study of T cell responses to AZD1222 COVID-19 vaccine. Using immunoSEQ multiplex PCR, the repertoire was profiled, and TCRdb retains in-frame clones only, with some absent. The sample has over 150,000 clones, about 91% seen once. The sequencing here drew on peripheral blood, taken 28 days after the second AZD1222 dose. The receptor source for this set is an adult who received the AZD1222 COVID-19 vaccine.

The V and J genes are TRBV28 and TRBJ1-3; D is perhaps TRBD1 (6 bases). This CDR3 is 14 amino acids long. Germline V gene data show CDR1 as MDHEN and CDR2 as SYDVKM. The V end lost 7 bases, the J end lost 4 bases, and 14 bases lay between the germline ends. This CDR3 reads CASNTGRLGNTIYF. The CDR3, as DNA: TGTGCCAGCAATACAGGGAGATTGGGAAACACCATATATTTT.

CDR3 amino acids: CASSAADSQETQYF. As DNA, the CDR3 is TGCGCCAGCAGTGCGGCGGACAGCCAAGAGACCCAGTACTTC. This chain uses TRBV10-1 with TRBJ2-5; a weak D match, TRBD1 (6 bases). The CDR3 runs to 14 residues. From germline, CDR1 is WNHNN and CDR2 SYGVQD (reference sequence). Trimming stripped 4 bases from V and 1 base from J, with 10 bases between.

This sequence joins TRBV14 and TRBJ2-7; the D gene is possibly TRBD1 (6 bases). The CDR3 is 16 amino acids. From germline, CDR1 is SGHDN and CDR2 FVKESK. Trimming took off 2 bases at V and 0 bases at J, with 14 bases between the two ends. Here the CDR3 DNA reads TGTGCCAGCAGCCAAAGAGACAGGCGTTACTCCTACGAGCAGTACTTC. This gives the protein CASSQRDRRYSYEQYF.

DNA of the CDR3: TGTGCCAGCAGTTTCGGACAGTATCATTCACCCCTCCACTTT. Translated, it gives CASSFGQYHSPLHF. V usage is TRBV6-5 and J usage is TRBJ1-6; a possible D gene is TRBD1 (6 bases). V was cut by 4 bases and J by 8 bases, with 12 bases left in between. The CDR3 runs to 14 residues. Germline V gives CDR1 MNHEY, CDR2 SVGAGI.

The chain carries TRBV27 and TRBJ2-1; D assignment may be TRBD1 or TRBD2 (5 bases each). CDR1 is MNHEY and CDR2 is SMNVEV in the germline V gene (reference sequence). The CDR3 has 11 residues. Trimming took off 5 bases at V and 10 bases at J, with 9 bases between the two ends. The DNA of the CDR3 is TGTGCCAGCAGTGGGGGAGTGGAGCAGTTCTTC. Its translation: CASSGGVEQFF.

The chain has TRBV28 and TRBJ2-4, with 8 bases lining up with TRBD1. The V gene's germline CDR1 is MDHEN and CDR2 SYDVKM. The CDR3 is 15 residues long. Trimming took 10 bases from V and 0 from J; bases not matched to a gene: 8. The CDR3 DNA sequence: TGTGCCACCTCACCAGGGGGCGCAGCCAAAAACATTCAGTACTTC. Protein product: CATSPGGAAKNIQYF.

The J gene is TRBJ2-3, the V gene TRBV28; maybe TRBD1 (6 bases). CDR1 and CDR2 from the germline V gene are MDHEN and SYDVKM. This CDR3 is built from 12 residues. Trimming left V 7 bases short and J 9 bases short, with 14 bases between. The CDR3 spells CASTPHQGTQYF. In nucleotides, the CDR3 is TGTGCCAGCACGCCCCACCAGGGGACGCAGTATTTT. The whole variable domain, filled in from reference TRBV28 and TRBJ2-3, reads DVKVTQSSRYLVKRTGEKVFLECVQDMDHENMFWYRQDPGLGLRLIYFSYDVKMKEKGDIPEGYSVSREKKERFSLILESASTNQTSMYLCASTPHQGTQYFGPGTRLTVL.

This clone was found once. The V gene is TRBV2, the J gene TRBJ1-1; no firm D call. V lost 6 bases, J lost 1 base, and 9 bases lay in between. Looked up from germline, CDR1 is SNHLY and CDR2 is FYNNEI. The CDR3 spans 13 residues. The CDR3, as DNA: TGTGCCAGCAGACCTGCGGGGAACACTGAAGCTTTCTTT. This codes for CASRPAGNTEAFF.

This sequence joins TRBV5-1 and TRBJ1-2; D may be TRBD1 (6 bases). The CDR3 spans 15 residues. Germline CDR1 SGHRS, CDR2 YFSETQ. V lost 0 bases and J 4 bases, leaving 13 bases between the germline ends. The CDR3 region has the DNA TGCGCCAGCAGCTTGGTGGGGGCGACACCCTATGGCTACACCTTC. Its translation: CASSLVGATPYGYTF.

On this clone itself: The same CDR3 can be traced to other DNA sequences in this sample. The chain is built from TRBV14 and TRBJ2-3; D gene unclear. CDR1 is SGHDN and CDR2 is FVKESK in the germline V gene. The CDR3 extends over 12 amino acids. V lost 1 base and J lost 4, with 3 bases in between. The CDR3 DNA follows: TGTGCCAGCAGCCAAGTCCCAGATACGCAGTATTTT. Encoded protein: CASSQVPDTQYF.

This sequence joins TRBV11-3 and TRBJ2-7, with 8 nucleotides matching TRBD1. Germline V gives CDR1 SGHNT, CDR2 YENEEA. The ends lost 4 bases at V and 6 bases at J; junction bases unmatched: 5. The CDR3 runs to 13 residues. The CDR3 DNA is TGTGCCAGCAGCTCCGGACAGGGTGGCGAGCAGTACTTC. Protein product: CASSSGQGGEQYF.

The rearrangement links TRBV9 to TRBJ1-1; D perhaps matches TRBD1 (6 bases). Germline CDR1 and CDR2: SGDLS and YYNGEE. V was shortened by 0 bases and J by 0 bases, with 12 bases between the two germline ends. This CDR3 region has 16 residues. DNA of the CDR3: TGTGCCAGCAGCGTAGGGAGGGGGATACTGAACACTGAAGCTTTCTTT. This gives the protein CASSVGRGILNTEAFF.

This clone showed up just a few times. The V gene is TRBV5-5, the J gene TRBJ1-1, with D tentatively TRBD1 (5 bases). The CDR3 extends over 13 amino acids. Germline lookup yields CDR1 SGHKS and CDR2 YYEKEE (reference sequence). Deletions cut 6 bases from V and 0 bases from J, with 9 bases between. DNA of the CDR3: TGTGCCAGCATAGGGGATTTGAACACTGAAGCTTTCTTT. As protein: CASIGDLNTEAFF. Full variable domain (outside the CDR3, taken from reference TRBV5-5 and TRBJ1-1): DAGVTQSPTHLIKTRGQQVTLRCSPISGHKSVSWYQQVLGQGPQFIFQYYEKEERGRGNFPDRFSARQFPNYSSELNVNALLLGDSALYLCASIGDLNTEAFFGQGTRLTVV.

This chain uses TRBV20-1 with TRBJ2-7; 11 bases align to TRBD1. J gave up 3 bases and V 5 bases, and 6 bases lay outside the gene matches. CDR3 length: 14 amino acids. Germline CDR1 DFQATT, CDR2 SNEGSKA (reference sequence). The CDR3 DNA sequence: TGCAGTGCTTGTGGACAGGGGGCAAGCTACGAGCAGTACTTC. It yields the protein CSACGQGASYEQYF.

The chain joins TRBV3-1 (or the pseudogene TRBV3-2) to TRBJ2-1, with unresolved D. Germline V gene lookup returns CDR1 LGHDT and CDR2 YNNKEL (reference sequence). The CDR3 runs 12 residues. V gave up 4 bases and J gave up 11 bases, with 12 bases separating them. CDR3 in amino acids: CASSLVQPQQFF. The CDR3, as DNA: TGTGCCAGCAGCCTGGTCCAACCCCAGCAGTTCTTC.

The chain is built from TRBV14 and TRBJ2-6, with 9 bases matching TRBD1. With 1 base clipped from V and 4 bases from J, the junction kept 11 bases outside the gene matches. The CDR3 covers 19 residues. In germline, CDR1 is SGHDN, CDR2 FVKESK. The CDR3 sequence: CASSQVLGTGLSGANVLTF. The CDR3 DNA follows: TGTGCCAGCAGCCAAGTGCTCGGGACAGGGCTCTCCGGGGCCAACGTCCTGACTTTC.

This chain connects TRBV6-2 or TRBV6-3 to TRBJ2-3; perhaps D is TRBD1 or TRBD2 (5 bases each). Germline lookup yields CDR1 MNHEY and CDR2 SVGEGT. Between the trimmed V and J ends, which lost 6 bases and 6 bases, there was a span of 16 bases. The CDR3 consists of 14 residues. CDR3 protein: CASSFNLGRDTQYF. CDR3 nucleotides: TGTGCCAGCAGCTTCAACTTGGGACGGGATACGCAGTATTTT.

The chain is built from TRBV6-5 and TRBJ1-4; 10 bases map to TRBD1. This CDR3 has 16 amino acids. Trimming cost V 4 bases and J 7 bases; bases outside gene matches: 9. Per the germline V gene, CDR1 is MNHEY and CDR2 is SVGAGI. In nucleotides, the CDR3 is TGTGCCAGCAGTTCCTCTACGACAGGGGGCGGTGAAAAACTGTTTTTT. Its protein is CASSSSTTGGGEKLFF.

V gene TRBV6-2 or TRBV6-3 combines with J gene TRBJ1-5; no clear D gene. Trimming pared 2 bases from V and 4 bases from J, leaving 9 bases between. The CDR3 is 14 residues long. From germline, CDR1 is MNHEY and CDR2 SVGEGT. DNA for the CDR3: TGTGCCAGCAGTTACGGGCAGCTTAATCAGCCCCAGCATTTT. Its translation: CASSYGQLNQPQHF.

V and J are TRBV6-5 and TRBJ1-5; D might be TRBD1 (5 bases). Trimming pared 6 bases from V and 9 bases from J, leaving 15 bases between. The CDR3 is made up of 13 amino acids. Per the germline V gene, CDR1 is MNHEY and CDR2 is SVGAGI. This CDR3 reads CASRITGAGPQHF. In DNA form, the CDR3 reads TGTGCCAGCAGGATTACAGGTGCAGGGCCCCAGCATTTT.

This clone was counted many times. Other DNA sequences in the same sample also yield this CDR3. The rearrangement uses TRBV11-3 and TRBJ2-3; D call uncertain. The CDR3 has 14 amino acids. Germline V gene sequence: CDR1 SGHNT, CDR2 YENEEA. V was cut by 1 base and J by 0 bases, with 5 bases left in between. CDR3 coding DNA: TGTGCCAGCAGCTTAGGCCGGAGCACAGATACGCAGTATTTT. Translating it yields CASSLGRSTDTQYF.

The chain combines TRBV27 with TRBJ1-4; D unresolved. This CDR3 comprises 14 residues. V lost 2 bases, J lost 7 bases, and 11 bases lay in between. CDR1 and CDR2 (germline): MNHEY, SMNVEV (reference sequence). The CDR3: CASSLRPIGEKLFF. CDR3 DNA sequence: TGTGCCAGCAGTTTAAGACCAATAGGTGAAAAACTGTTTTTT.

The rearrangement links TRBV29-1 to TRBJ2-1, with 9 positions matching TRBD1. The V gene's germline CDR1 is SQVTM and CDR2 ANQGSEA. V dropped 4 bases and J dropped 6; count of bases not matched to a gene: 4. This CDR3 comprises 13 residues. CDR3 amino acids: CSVGGQGANEQFF. The CDR3 nucleotides are TGCAGCGTTGGGGGACAGGGTGCCAATGAGCAGTTCTTC.

The chain joins TRBV4-3 to TRBJ1-2, with no clear D. Germline-derived CDR1 and CDR2 are LGHNA and YSLEER. The V gene lost 4 bases and the J gene lost 2 bases, with 14 bases spanning the gap. There are 15 residues in the CDR3. CDR3 sequence reads: CASSPFATENYGYTF. The CDR3 DNA is TGCGCCAGCAGCCCCTTTGCTACAGAAAACTATGGCTACACCTTC.

This clone was seen a few times. The chain uses TRBV6-1 and TRBJ1-4; TRBD1 might be the D (5 bases). Per the germline V gene, CDR1 is MNHNS and CDR2 is SASEGT. The CDR3 has 16 residues. V lost 1 base and J lost 14, with 23 bases in between. The CDR3 is CASSEVSFGTAKWLFF. The CDR3 nucleotides read TGTGCCAGCAGTGAAGTTTCGTTTGGGACGGCGAAGTGGCTGTTTTTT.